This T cell receptor (beta chain) derives from a study of blood T cell repertoires in COVID-19. Study information: In each case, the material was cDNA or gDNA derived from T cells, B-cell-depleted T cells, or PBMCs.

Profiled with immunoSEQ multiplex PCR; TCRdb holds only in-frame clones, not every one. The profile shows roughly 270,000 clones, roughly 80% of them singletons. Germline values: CDR1 LNHDA, CDR2 SQIVND (reference sequence). The CDR3 is made up of 18 amino acids. V shed 1 base and J shed 2 bases, with 18 bases lying between them. The receptor was isolated from a man aged 40-50 years who had been exposed to COVID-19. The rearrangement links TRBV19 to TRBJ2-1; D remains unclear. The sample comprised PBMCs or T cells enriched from blood (not recorded which). The CDR3 coding sequence is TGTGCCAGTAGTATAGGAAGAGGAGTGGGTACTACCTACAATGAGCAGTTCTTC. Translating gives CASSIGRGVGTTYNEQFF.